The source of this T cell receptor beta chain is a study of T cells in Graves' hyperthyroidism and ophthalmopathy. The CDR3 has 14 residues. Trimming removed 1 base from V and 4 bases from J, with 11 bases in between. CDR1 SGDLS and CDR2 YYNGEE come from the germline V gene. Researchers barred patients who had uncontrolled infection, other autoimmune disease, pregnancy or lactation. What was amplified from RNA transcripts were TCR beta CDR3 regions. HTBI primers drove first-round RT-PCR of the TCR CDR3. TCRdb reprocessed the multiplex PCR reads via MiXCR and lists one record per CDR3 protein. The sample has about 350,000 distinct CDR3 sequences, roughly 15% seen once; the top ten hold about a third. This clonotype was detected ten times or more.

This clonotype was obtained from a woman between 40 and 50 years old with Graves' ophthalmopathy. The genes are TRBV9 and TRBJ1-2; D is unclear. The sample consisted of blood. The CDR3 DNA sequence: TGTGCCAGCAGCGTATCTCTGTTCGGCTATGGCTACACCTTC. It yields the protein CASSVSLFGYGYTF. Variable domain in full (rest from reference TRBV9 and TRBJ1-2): DSGVTQTPKHLITATGQRVTLRCSPRSGDLSVYWYQQSLDQGLQFLIQYYNGEERAKGNILERFSAQQFPDLHSELNLSSLELGDSALYFCASSVSLFGYGYTFGSGTRLTVV.